The sequence of this T cell receptor beta chain was determined in a study of T cells in Graves' hyperthyroidism and ophthalmopathy. Study at large: Staff took peripheral blood when the initial diagnosis was made, before any treatment began.

What was amplified from RNA transcripts were TCR beta CDR3 regions. First-round RT-PCR with HTBI primers amplified the TCR CDR3 region. Using its own MiXCR run on the multiplex PCR reads, TCRdb lists one record per CDR3 protein. The table has approximately 400,000 distinct CDR3 sequences, over 11% seen once. Trimming took 3 bases from V and 13 from J; bases not matched to a gene: 8. The CDR3 covers 12 residues. The germline V gene has CDR1 SEHNR and CDR2 FQNEAQ (reference sequence). A patient was excluded if there was uncontrolled infection, other autoimmune disease, pregnancy or lactation. This clonotype was observed at least ten times.

The receptor was isolated from a woman in her fifties or sixties with Graves' hyperthyroidism. The chain joins TRBV7-9 to TRBJ2-5, with TRBD2 identical over 7 bases. Material for sequencing was blood. The CDR3 is CASSFSGAGWYF. In DNA, the CDR3 is TGTGCCAGCAGCTTTTCAGGAGCGGGATGGTACTTC. Drawing the rest from reference TRBV7-9 and TRBJ2-5, the complete variable domain is DTGVSQNPRHKITKRGQNVTFRCDPISEHNRLYWYRQTLGQGPEFLTYFQNEAQLEKSRLLSDRFSAERPKGSFSTLEIQRTEQGDSAMYLCASSFSGAGWYFGPGTRLLVL.